The next 10 T cell receptor beta chains were all read from a single sample in a study of T cell repertoires in cytomegalovirus infection. TCRdb reprocessed the reads with MiXCR, giving one entry per CDR3 protein. The top ten clones hold approximately 25% of a sample with 150,000 to 200,000 distinct CDR3 sequences, about a sixth of them seen once. Sequencing was carried out using CD8+ T cells from PBMCs. These receptors all come from a human donor in good health (CMV status not recorded). Some clones in this sample may be carry-over from other donors' samples.

The chain links TRBV7-2 to TRBJ2-7; 7 nucleotides line up with TRBD2. V shed 4 bases and J 4 bases; nucleotides not matched to a gene: 7. CDR3 length equals 14 residues. The V gene's germline CDR1 is SGHTA and CDR2 FQGNSA. CDR3 sequence (DNA): TGTGCCAGCAGCTCCTTCGGCGGGGGTTACGAGCAGTACTTC. Translating it yields CASSSFGGGYEQYF.

This clonotype was seen at least ten times. This chain connects TRBV7-9 to TRBJ2-3; D is possibly TRBD1 (6 bases). Germline loops: CDR1 SEHNR, CDR2 FQNEAQ (reference sequence). The V gene lost 3 bases and the J gene lost 2 bases, with 15 bases spanning the gap. This CDR3 is 16 amino acids long. The CDR3 loop reads CASSFLRDTSTDTQYF. The CDR3 nucleotides read TGTGCCAGCAGCTTCCTCCGGGACACCTCCACAGATACGCAGTATTTT. Full variable domain (rest looked up from reference TRBV7-9 and TRBJ2-3): DTGVSQNPRHKITKRGQNVTFRCDPISEHNRLYWYRQTLGQGPEFLTYFQNEAQLEKSRLLSDRFSAERPKGSFSTLEIQRTEQGDSAMYLCASSFLRDTSTDTQYFGPGTRLTVL.

The V gene is TRBV6-6, the J gene TRBJ2-3, with D possibly being TRBD1 (5 bases). V lost 1 base and J lost 5, with 7 bases in between. The CDR3 has 13 amino acids. Per germline, CDR1 MNHNY and CDR2 SVGAGI (reference sequence). CDR3 in DNA: TGTGCCAGCAGTTACTTAAGGGGAGATACGCAGTATTTT. This sequence encodes CASSYLRGDTQYF.

This clonotype was counted between two and nine times. The V call is TRBV12-3 or TRBV12-4, the J call TRBJ2-1, with D unclear. The CDR3 consists of 13 residues. V dropped 11 bases and J dropped 5 bases, with 16 bases sitting between them. The CDR3 bases are TGTGCCTTACTTCGACCAGTTGACAATGAGCAGTTCTTC. It encodes CALLRPVDNEQFF.

The chain has TRBV4-3 and TRBJ2-3; 9 positions match TRBD1. The CDR3 sequence is 17 residues long. V was clipped by 0 bases and J by 2 bases; unmatched bases: 6. Germline CDR1 is LGHNA and CDR2 is YSLEER. The CDR3 reads CASSQDPGTGITDTQYF. The CDR3 nucleotides are TGCGCCAGCAGCCAAGACCCCGGGACAGGGATCACAGATACGCAGTATTTT.

The genes are TRBV4-1 and TRBJ2-7; possibly TRBD2 for D (6 bases). V was pared by 2 bases and J by 4 bases, with 9 bases between. Germline V CDR1 and CDR2: MGHRA, YSYEKL. The CDR3 contains 13 residues. CDR3 nucleotides: TGCGCCAGCAGCCAAAGGAGGGGTTACGAGCAGTACTTC. Protein product: CASSQRRGYEQYF.

This clonotype was counted between two and nine times. The chain uses TRBV7-8 and TRBJ1-2; 9 bases agree with TRBD1. The CDR3 has 16 residues. With V trimmed by 0 bases and J by 3 bases, 5 bases remained unmatched. The germline CDR1 and CDR2 sequences are SGHVS and FQNEAQ. The CDR3: CASSLASTGGDYGYTF. The CDR3 DNA follows: TGTGCCAGCAGCTTAGCTTCGACAGGGGGTGACTATGGCTACACCTTC.

This clonotype was found a few times. The chain joins TRBV7-2 to TRBJ2-2; D call uncertain. Germline V gene data show CDR1 as SGHTA and CDR2 as FQGNSA. Between the trimmed V and J ends, which lost 5 bases and 2 bases, there was a span of 9 bases. The CDR3 contains 14 residues. CDR3: CASSRVLNTGELFF. In nucleotides, the CDR3 is TGTGCCAGCAGCCGGGTGCTCAACACCGGGGAGCTGTTTTTT.

The V and J genes are TRBV28 and TRBJ1-4; D uncertain. CDR3 length: 12 amino acids. Germline CDR1 reads MDHEN; CDR2 reads SYDVKM. The V end was cut by 6 bases, the J end by 8 bases, with 10 bases between. The DNA of the CDR3 is TGTGCCAGCAGGCGGCCCCGAGAAAAACTGTTTTTT. Residues: CASRRPREKLFF.

In its sample, this clonotype was seen a few times. The chain uses TRBV7-6 and TRBJ2-7, with 9 positions matching TRBD1. Germline loops: CDR1 SGHVS, CDR2 FNYEAQ. The J segment lost 6 bases and the V segment lost 5 bases, leaving 5 bases of the junction unmatched. The CDR3 has 13 amino acids. In DNA, the CDR3 is TGTGCCAGCAGCACTGGGACAGGGATCGAGCAGTACTTC. This gives the protein CASSTGTGIEQYF.